These 28 T cell receptor beta chains share one sample of origin, sequenced in a study of shared clonotypes between healthy human individuals. The protocol was immunoSEQ multiplex PCR, while the TCRdb copy is restricted to in-frame clones and leaves out a portion. The profile covers about 510,000 clones, with over 60% appearing a single time and under 15% taken by the ten largest. The material sequenced was PBMCs. These receptors were obtained from a woman aged 40 to 50 in good health. Some clones in this sample may be carry-over from other donors' samples.

The V and J genes are TRBV28 and TRBJ2-7; TRBD2 aligns across 8 bases. The trim removed 6 bases at V and 3 bases at J, leaving 10 bases unmatched. CDR3 size: 15 residues. Germline V gene lookup returns CDR1 MDHEN and CDR2 SYDVKM. The CDR3 spells CASSLTPGLDYEQYF. CDR3 sequence (DNA): TGTGCCAGCAGCCTAACCCCGGGACTAGACTACGAGCAGTACTTC.

This rearrangement joins TRBV2 to TRBJ2-2, with 9 positions matching TRBD1. Germline values: CDR1 SNHLY, CDR2 FYNNEI. The CDR3 has 14 amino acids. The V segment lost 7 bases and the J segment 4 bases; nucleotides outside the gene matches: 4. The CDR3 DNA is TGTGCCAGCATAGGACAGGGGTCCACCGGGGAGCTGTTTTTT. Its translation is CASIGQGSTGELFF.

The chain recombines TRBV6-6 with TRBJ2-2; D not resolved. Trimming removed 5 bases from V and 2 bases from J, with 0 bases in between. In germline, CDR1 is MNHNY, CDR2 SVGAGI (reference sequence). The CDR3 is made up of 11 amino acids. The CDR3, as DNA: TGTGCCAGCAGTAACACCGGGGAGCTGTTTTTT. Amino acid sequence: CASSNTGELFF.

Note on this clone: This likely traces to a read error, being one base from a far larger clone. CDR3 sequence (DNA): TGCAGCGTTGAAGATCCCAACGGGAGGGGGATGGGCGCTGAAGCTTTCTTT. Its translation: CSVEDPNGRGMGAEAFF. The gene calls are TRBV29-1 and TRBJ1-1; D may be TRBD1 (6 bases). Germline V gives CDR1 SQVTM, CDR2 ANQGSEA. V lost 0 bases to trimming and J lost 6 bases, with 23 bases between them. The CDR3 contains 17 residues.

In this sample, this clone turned up many times. CDR3: CASSTTVPPEETQYF. CDR3 in DNA: TGTGCCAGCAGCACGACAGTTCCACCCGAAGAGACCCAGTACTTC. V gene TRBV7-3 combines with J gene TRBJ2-5; maybe TRBD1 (5 bases). CDR1 and CDR2 from the germline V gene are SGHTA and FQGTGA. The CDR3 consists of 15 residues. V was clipped by 5 bases and J by 3 bases, with 16 bases between them.

V usage is TRBV7-9 and J usage is TRBJ2-1; 7 bases line up with TRBD2. Germline V CDR1 and CDR2: SEHNR, FQNEAQ (reference sequence). CDR3 length equals 15 residues. After removal of 3 bases from V and 4 bases from J, the junction contained 6 bases not matched to a gene. The CDR3 loop is CASSLIASGYNEQFF. CDR3 coding DNA: TGTGCCAGCAGCTTGATCGCTAGCGGATACAATGAGCAGTTCTTC.

The chain combines TRBV4-2 with TRBJ2-7, with 8 bases that match TRBD1. The CDR3 contains 14 residues. The germline CDR1 and CDR2 sequences are LGHNA and YNFKEQ. After removal of 4 bases from V and 5 bases from J, the junction contained 7 bases not matched to a gene. CDR3 nucleotide sequence: TGTGCCAGCAGCCCCGGGACAGGTTTCCACGAGCAGTACTTC. Protein: CASSPGTGFHEQYF.

This clone was counted ten times or more. The J gene is TRBJ2-2, the V gene TRBV6-6; D tentatively reads TRBD1 or TRBD2 (5 bases each). Germline CDR1 reads MNHNY; CDR2 reads SVGAGI (reference sequence). V gave up 5 bases and J gave up 2 bases, with 15 bases separating them. This CDR3 is 16 amino acids long. The CDR3 reads CASSLGPAENTGELFF. CDR3 DNA sequence: TGTGCCAGCAGTCTGGGGCCAGCGGAAAACACCGGGGAGCTGTTTTTT.

This clone occurred once. The chain links TRBV19 to TRBJ2-6; D not certain. Trimming removed 7 bases from V and 0 bases from J, with 4 bases in between. Germline-derived CDR1 and CDR2 are LNHDA and SQIVND (reference sequence). The CDR3 has 13 residues. The CDR3 nucleotides read TGTGCCAGTATGGTCTCTGGGGCCAACGTCCTGACTTTC. Its protein product is CASMVSGANVLTF.

For this clone: Additional DNA sequences in this sample encode the identical CDR3. CDR3 in amino acids: CASSDGSGSTDTQYF. CDR3 coding DNA: TGTGCCAGCAGTGACGGTAGCGGGAGCACAGATACGCAGTATTTT. The J gene is TRBJ2-3, the V gene TRBV6-4; 7 nucleotides agree with TRBD2. This CDR3 has 15 amino acids. Looked up from germline, CDR1 is MRHNA and CDR2 is SNTAGT. The V gene end was trimmed by 2 bases and the J gene end by 0 bases; junction bases not matched to a gene: 2.

The chain recombines TRBV6-6 with TRBJ1-2; 7 nucleotides match TRBD1. Germline assignment: CDR1 MNHNY and CDR2 SVGAGI (reference sequence). After removal of 2 bases from V and 5 bases from J, the junction contained 8 bases not matched to a gene. The CDR3 extends over 15 amino acids. The CDR3 DNA sequence: TGTGCCAGCAGTTACCCGGGACAGCGCTTTTATGGCTACACCTTC. It translates to CASSYPGQRFYGYTF.

The chain recombines TRBV27 with TRBJ2-1; TRBD2 aligns across 12 bases. With V trimmed by 6 bases and J by 6 bases, 9 bases remained unmatched. Germline CDR1 is MNHEY and CDR2 is SMNVEV (reference sequence). The CDR3 is made up of 16 amino acids. In DNA form, the CDR3 reads TGTGCCAGCAGCACACTAGCGGGAGGAGGACCCAATGAGCAGTTCTTC. It translates to CASSTLAGGGPNEQFF.

The chain is built from TRBV4-1 and TRBJ2-7, with TRBD2 matching 11 bases. The CDR3 runs 16 residues. The germline CDR1 and CDR2 sequences are MGHRA and YSYEKL. The ends lost 4 bases at V and 7 bases at J; junction bases unmatched: 12. The CDR3 reads CASSPVPSGRIGEQYF. CDR3 nucleotides: TGCGCCAGCAGCCCTGTCCCTAGCGGGAGGATTGGAGAGCAGTACTTC.

This clone appeared a single time. The V and J genes are TRBV18 and TRBJ1-1, with D unclear. V gave up 3 bases and J gave up 1 base, with 15 bases separating them. The CDR3 spans 16 residues. CDR1 and CDR2 (germline): KGHSH, LQKENI. The CDR3 DNA reads TGTGCCAGCTCACCCTCGAGGGCCAAATCGAACACTGAAGCTTTCTTT. Protein sequence: CASSPSRAKSNTEAFF. The whole variable domain, remainder taken from reference TRBV18 and TRBJ1-1, is NAGVMQNPRHLVRRRGQEARLRCSPMKGHSHVYWYRQLPEEGLKFMVYLQKENIIDESGMPKERFSAEFPKEGPSILRIQQVVRGDSAAYFCASSPSRAKSNTEAFFGQGTRLTVV.

In its sample, this clone was seen a few times. The rearrangement joins TRBV27 to TRBJ1-5; TRBD1 agrees at 10 bases. CDR1 MNHEY and CDR2 SMNVEV come from the germline V gene (reference sequence). V lost 6 bases to trimming and J lost 4 bases; unmatched junction nucleotides: 12. This CDR3 is 17 amino acids long. The CDR3 DNA is TGTGCCAGCAGCACCTACGGGACAGGGGCGTTGAATCAGCCCCAGCATTTT. The encoded protein is CASSTYGTGALNQPQHF.

As regards this clone: The likely explanation is a read error, given a far larger clone one base away. DNA for the CDR3: TGTGCCAGCAGCATAGCGATCGAGACCCAGTACTTC. The encoded protein is CASSIAIETQYF. V is TRBV7-4 and J is TRBJ2-5, with a possible D match to TRBD2 (5 bases). Per germline, CDR1 SGHVT and CDR2 SQSDAQ. The CDR3 totals 12 residues.

The V call is TRBV6-5, the J call TRBJ2-3; D remains unclear. Germline CDR1 and CDR2: MNHEY and SVGAGI. V dropped 8 bases and J dropped 5 bases, with 11 bases sitting between them. The CDR3 has 12 amino acids. The CDR3 here is CASLGIGDTQYF. Written as DNA, the CDR3 is TGTGCCAGCCTTGGGATTGGAGATACGCAGTATTTT.

This clone was detected only once. The V call is TRBV5-4, the J call TRBJ2-7; D remains ambiguous. The V gene lost 4 bases and the J gene lost 2 bases, with 10 bases spanning the gap. The CDR3 runs to 13 residues. CDR1 is SGHNT, CDR2 YYREEE, per germline (reference sequence). CDR3: CASSPATTYEQYF. DNA for the CDR3: TGTGCCAGCAGCCCAGCGACGACCTACGAGCAGTACTTC. Variable domain in full (rest from reference TRBV5-4 and TRBJ2-7): ETGVTQSPTHLIKTRGQQVTLRCSSQSGHNTVSWYQQALGQGPQFIFQYYREEENGRGNFPPRFSGLQFPNYSSELNVNALELDDSALYLCASSPATTYEQYFGPGTRLTVT.

There are many counts of this clone. This chain uses TRBV29-1 with TRBJ2-4, with a weak D call TRBD2 (6 bases). Per the germline V gene, CDR1 is SQVTM and CDR2 is ANQGSEA. V shed 0 bases and J shed 8 bases, with 11 bases lying between them. The CDR3 has 13 amino acids. In DNA form, the CDR3 reads TGCAGCGTTGAAGAAAGCGGGCAAGACATTCAGTACTTC. Translated: CSVEESGQDIQYF.

Written as DNA, the CDR3 is TGTGCCAGCTCACCAACAGCGGGAGGAGGGTCAGATACGCAGTATTTT. Protein: CASSPTAGGGSDTQYF. The chain links TRBV18 to TRBJ2-3, with 9 bases fitting TRBD2. CDR1 KGHSH and CDR2 LQKENI come from the germline V gene. V gave up 2 bases and J gave up 4 bases; unmatched junction bases: 7. CDR3 length: 16 residues.

This clone was counted a single time. The rearrangement uses TRBV9 and TRBJ2-5, with TRBD2 matching over 9 bases. After removal of 4 bases from V and 3 bases from J, the junction contained 4 bases not matched to a gene. The germline gives CDR1 SGDLS, CDR2 YYNGEE. There are 14 residues in the CDR3. The DNA for the CDR3 is TGTGCCAGCAGCCCACCTAGCGGGAAAGAGACCCAGTACTTC. Protein: CASSPPSGKETQYF.

This chain connects TRBV7-2 to TRBJ2-1; 12 bases match TRBD2. After removal of 5 bases from V and 9 bases from J, the junction contained 8 bases not matched to a gene. This CDR3 spans 15 amino acids. Germline V lookup: CDR1 SGHTA, CDR2 FQGNSA. The chain's CDR3 is CASSKTSGRMGEQFF. The DNA of the CDR3 is TGTGCCAGCAGCAAGACTAGCGGGAGAATGGGTGAGCAGTTCTTC. Looking up the rest from reference TRBV7-2 and TRBJ2-1 gives the full variable domain: GAGVSQSPSNKVTEKGKDVELRCDPISGHTALYWYRQSLGQGLEFLIYFQGNSAPDKSGLPSDRFSAERTGGSVSTLTIQRTQQEDSAVYLCASSKTSGRMGEQFFGPGTRLTVL.

This chain uses TRBV6-4 with TRBJ2-2; 7 nucleotides agree with TRBD1. With 0 bases clipped from V and 7 bases from J, the junction kept 8 bases outside the gene matches. The CDR3 has 16 amino acids. Germline V gene data show CDR1 as MRHNA and CDR2 as SNTAGT. DNA for the CDR3: TGTGCCAGCAGTGACTCTTACAGGGGAATTGTCGGGGAGCTGTTTTTT. It codes for CASSDSYRGIVGELFF.

This chain links TRBV5-4 with TRBJ1-2; D unresolved. Trimming pared 3 bases from V and 2 bases from J, leaving 8 bases between. The length of the CDR3 is 13 residues. Germline V gives CDR1 SGHNT, CDR2 YYREEE (reference sequence). CDR3 loop: CASSSETNYGYTF. DNA for the CDR3: TGTGCCAGCAGCTCAGAGACGAACTATGGCTACACCTTC.

The chain uses TRBV2 and TRBJ2-2, with a tentative D call TRBD1 (6 bases). This CDR3 is built from 15 residues. V lost 7 bases and J 4 bases, leaving 16 bases between the germline ends. The V gene's germline CDR1 is SNHLY and CDR2 FYNNEI. In nucleotides, the CDR3 is TGTGCCAGCACCTCGAACAGGGTTAGCACCGGGGAGCTGTTTTTT. It is translated as CASTSNRVSTGELFF.

Here the CDR3 DNA reads TGTGCCAGCAGCCAAGTGTATGGTTACAATGAGCAGTTCTTC. Its protein product is CASSQVYGYNEQFF. The gene calls are TRBV14 and TRBJ2-1, with no clear D. V lost 1 base, J lost 4 bases, and 8 bases lay in between. The CDR3 totals 14 residues. Germline V CDR1 and CDR2: SGHDN, FVKESK.

The chain uses TRBV11-2 and TRBJ2-1, with a possible D match to TRBD2 (6 bases). The CDR3 contains 14 residues. The V gene lost 5 bases and the J gene lost 0 bases, with 8 bases spanning the gap. CDR1 SGHAT and CDR2 FQNNGV come from the germline V gene. The chain's CDR3 is CASSRDFSYNEQFF. DNA of the CDR3: TGTGCCAGCAGCCGGGACTTCTCCTACAATGAGCAGTTCTTC.

With regard to this clone: Other DNA sequences of this sample code for an identical CDR3. The V and J genes are TRBV5-8 and TRBJ2-7; D is uncertain. The CDR3 has 11 residues. V lost 4 bases and J lost 2, with 4 bases in between. Germline CDR1 SGHTS, CDR2 YDEGEE. As DNA, the CDR3 is TGTGCCAGCAGCCCTACCTACGAGCAGTACTTC. This codes for CASSPTYEQYF.